The 9 T cell receptor beta chains reported below all come from one sample, sequenced in a study of T cells after posttransplantation cyclophosphamide. Busulfan-fludarabine conditioning, marrow transplant, and cyclophosphamide on days +3 and +4 were administered. Clones were read by immunoSEQ multiplex PCR, and TCRdb kept only the in-frame ones, dropping some. The sample has about 7,800 clones; roughly nine tenths are singletons. The sample here was CD4+ T cells sorted from blood, taken approximately 190 weeks after allogeneic stem cell transplant with posttransplant cyclophosphamide. These receptors were taken from a female patient aged 45-65 years who received an allogeneic stem cell transplant from a related donor, was CMV-positive, and had no GVHD. Some of the T cells might come from the graft donor.

The CDR3 spells CASSQELGRRGNTGELFF. CDR3 coding DNA: TGTGCCAGCAGCCAAGAGTTAGGCCGGCGGGGTAACACCGGGGAGCTGTTTTTT. V and J are TRBV4-2 and TRBJ2-2; a possible D gene is TRBD2 (6 bases). Between the trimmed V and J ends, which lost 0 bases and 2 bases, there was a span of 16 bases. This CDR3 region has 18 residues. CDR1 and CDR2 (germline): LGHNA, YNFKEQ.

This chain connects TRBV18 to TRBJ2-1, with TRBD2 matching over 8 bases. Germline CDR1 KGHSH, CDR2 LQKENI. This CDR3 has 17 residues. Trimming took 2 bases from V and 7 from J; bases not matched to a gene: 13. This CDR3 is CASSPGKTGGPGNEQFF. Here the CDR3 DNA reads TGTGCCAGCTCACCAGGGAAGACGGGAGGGCCGGGGAATGAGCAGTTCTTC.

V is TRBV5-1 and J is TRBJ2-7, with 10 bases fitting TRBD1. Trimming at V came to 4 bases and at J to 6 bases, leaving 7 bases not matched to a gene. Germline V gives CDR1 SGHRS, CDR2 YFSETQ. The CDR3 length is 14 residues. The CDR3 sequence is CASSPGTGALEQYF. The CDR3, as DNA: TGCGCCAGCAGCCCTGGGACAGGGGCCCTCGAGCAGTACTTC. Variable domain in full (rest from reference TRBV5-1 and TRBJ2-7): KAGVTQTPRYLIKTRGQQVTLSCSPISGHRSVSWYQQTPGQGLQFLFEYFSETQRNKGNFPGRFSGRQFSNSRSEMNVSTLELGDSALYLCASSPGTGALEQYFGPGTRLTVT.

The chain has TRBV9 and TRBJ2-2, with 8 positions matching TRBD2. CDR1 is SGDLS and CDR2 is YYNGEE in the germline V gene. This CDR3 has 16 amino acids. The V segment lost 1 base and the J segment 5 bases; nucleotides outside the gene matches: 7. This CDR3 reads CASSVHPGGRTGELFF. DNA for the CDR3: TGTGCCAGCAGCGTACATCCGGGAGGGAGGACCGGGGAGCTGTTTTTT.

The rearrangement uses TRBV5-8 and TRBJ2-1; 8 nucleotides agree with TRBD1. Germline V lookup: CDR1 SGHTS, CDR2 YDEGEE. This CDR3 has 13 amino acids. V trimming: 4 bases; J trimming: 6 bases; junction bases outside the gene matches: 3. The CDR3 reads CASSRQGPNEQFF. The CDR3 DNA reads as TGTGCCAGCAGCCGACAGGGGCCCAATGAGCAGTTCTTC.

V and J are TRBV11-3 and TRBJ2-7; 7 bases are a match to TRBD2. Germline lookup yields CDR1 SGHNT and CDR2 YENEEA. V shed 4 bases, J shed 3 bases, and the junction held 3 bases outside the gene matches. The CDR3 spans 13 residues. For the CDR3, the DNA is TGTGCCAGCAGCTCGGGACTACACTACGAGCAGTACTTC. Amino acid sequence: CASSSGLHYEQYF.

CDR3 DNA: TGCGCCAGCAGCGGTAGACTAGCGGGAGGAACCAACCAGTTCTTC. It yields the protein CASSGRLAGGTNQFF. This chain joins TRBV5-1 and TRBJ2-1, with TRBD2 identical over 13 bases. The V gene's germline CDR1 is SGHRS and CDR2 YFSETQ. CDR3 length equals 15 residues. V was pared by 4 bases and J by 13 bases, with 11 bases of the junction left unmatched.

The chain employs TRBV29-1 and TRBJ2-7, with TRBD1 matching 7 bases. With V trimmed by 6 bases and J by 3 bases, 2 bases remained unmatched. Germline assignment: CDR1 SQVTM and CDR2 ANQGSEA. The CDR3 is made up of 11 amino acids. CDR3: CSVNRGYEQYF. As DNA, the CDR3 is TGCAGCGTCAACAGGGGCTACGAGCAGTACTTC.

The CDR3 here is CASDRDDNQPQHF. The DNA of the CDR3 is TGTGCCAGCGACAGGGACGACAATCAGCCCCAGCATTTT. The gene calls are TRBV2 and TRBJ1-5, with TRBD1 matching over 7 bases. Trimming took 8 bases from V and 3 from J; bases not matched to a gene: 4. The CDR3 sequence is 13 residues long. Germline CDR1 reads SNHLY; CDR2 reads FYNNEI.